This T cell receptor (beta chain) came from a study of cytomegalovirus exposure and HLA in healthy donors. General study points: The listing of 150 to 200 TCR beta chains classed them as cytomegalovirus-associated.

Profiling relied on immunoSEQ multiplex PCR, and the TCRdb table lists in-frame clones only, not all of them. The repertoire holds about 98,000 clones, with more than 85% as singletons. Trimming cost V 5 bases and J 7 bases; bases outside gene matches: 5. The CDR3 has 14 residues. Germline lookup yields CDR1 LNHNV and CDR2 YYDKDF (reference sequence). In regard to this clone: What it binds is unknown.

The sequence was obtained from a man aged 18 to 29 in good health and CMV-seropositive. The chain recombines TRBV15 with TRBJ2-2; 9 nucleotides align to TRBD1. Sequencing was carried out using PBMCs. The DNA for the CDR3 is TGTGCCACCAGCCGGGACAGGGCCGTCGGGGAGCTGTTTTTT. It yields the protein CATSRDRAVGELFF. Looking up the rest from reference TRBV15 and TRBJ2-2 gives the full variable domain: DAMVIQNPRYQVTQFGKPVTLSCSQTLNHNVMYWYQQKSSQAPKLLFHYYDKDFNNEADTPDNFQSRRPNTSFCFLDIRSPGLGDTAMYLCATSRDRAVGELFFGEGSRLTVL.